The 31 T cell receptor beta chains below were found in one sample sequenced in a study of T cell repertoires in ileal Crohn's disease. Indicated time point: neoterminal ileum biopsy at postoperative endoscopy, about 6 months after surgery. The data were produced by immunoSEQ multiplex PCR, yet TCRdb's version contains in-frame clones alone and is incomplete. The table has some 16,000 clones, approximately 70% seen once; the top ten hold around 4.2%. The sequenced sample consisted of ileal tissue. Receptors were obtained from an adult with Crohn's disease.

The chain links TRBV4-2 to TRBJ1-1; D unclear. There are 16 residues in the CDR3. The V end lost 2 bases, the J end lost 1 base, and 14 bases lay between the germline ends. Per the germline V gene, CDR1 is LGHNA and CDR2 is YNFKEQ. This chain's CDR3 is CASSQLVPPKNTEAFF. The CDR3 DNA sequence: TGTGCCAGCAGCCAACTCGTTCCGCCTAAGAACACTGAAGCTTTCTTT.

The CDR3 loop reads CASSIGGVGELFF. In DNA form, the CDR3 reads TGTGCCAGTAGTATAGGAGGAGTCGGGGAGCTGTTTTTT. The genes are TRBV19 and TRBJ2-2; D call uncertain. The CDR3 runs 13 residues. Germline CDR1 LNHDA, CDR2 SQIVND (reference sequence). V lost 1 base and J lost 7, with 7 bases in between.

The chain couples TRBV9 to TRBJ2-6, with 9 positions matching TRBD1. Germline loops: CDR1 SGDLS, CDR2 YYNGEE. Germline trimming cut 4 bases from V and 2 bases from J; bases unmatched to any gene: 10. CDR3 length equals 18 residues. The CDR3 coding sequence is TGTGCCAGCAGCCCCGACCCCCGACAGGGGGCTGGGGCCAACGTCCTGACTTTC. This translates into CASSPDPRQGAGANVLTF.

The chain combines TRBV5-6 with TRBJ1-3; D is possibly TRBD1 (5 bases). Germline assignment: CDR1 SGHDT and CDR2 YYEEEE. CDR3 length: 14 residues. With 4 bases removed from V and 4 bases from J, the gap between germline ends came to 12 bases. CDR3 sequence: CASSLQGGGNTIYF. CDR3 nucleotide sequence: TGTGCCAGCAGCCTTCAGGGAGGGGGAAACACCATATATTTT.

This clone was observed once. The chain joins TRBV19 to TRBJ1-1; D possibly corresponds to TRBD1 (5 bases). CDR1 and CDR2 (germline): LNHDA, SQIVND (reference sequence). Trimming stripped 7 bases from V and 8 bases from J, with 23 bases between. The CDR3 length is 15 residues. The CDR3 sequence is CASTTSGGGVDEAFF. The CDR3, as DNA: TGTGCCAGTACCACCTCGGGCGGAGGGGTTGACGAAGCTTTCTTT. Full variable domain (missing parts from reference TRBV19 and TRBJ1-1): DGGITQSPKYLFRKEGQNVTLSCEQNLNHDAMYWYRQDPGQGLRLIYYSQIVNDFQKGDIAEGYSVSREKKESFPLTVTSAQKNPTAFYLCASTTSGGGVDEAFFGQGTRLTVV.

The chain recombines TRBV28 with TRBJ1-2; no definite D call. Looked up from germline, CDR1 is MDHEN and CDR2 is SYDVKM. The V and J ends lost 6 bases and 1 base respectively, with 9 bases between them. The CDR3 extends over 13 amino acids. CDR3 DNA: TGTGCCAGCAGCCTATCGGGTAACTATGGCTACACCTTC. Protein: CASSLSGNYGYTF.

In this sample, this clone turned up a few times. The gene calls are TRBV30 and TRBJ1-1; D gene uncertain. CDR3 length: 13 residues. The V end lost 2 bases, the J end lost 10 bases, and 17 bases lay between the germline ends. CDR1 is GTSNPN and CDR2 is SVGIG in the germline V gene (reference sequence). As DNA, the CDR3 is TGTGCCTGGAGTCCCACCTCCGAACGGGGAGCTTTCTTT. It yields the protein CAWSPTSERGAFF.

V gene TRBV6-5 combines with J gene TRBJ1-2; a possible D gene is TRBD1 (5 bases). CDR3 length: 13 amino acids. Germline V gene sequence: CDR1 MNHEY, CDR2 SVGAGI. The germline V and J ends were trimmed by 5 bases and 8 bases, with 15 bases remaining between them. CDR3 amino acids: CASSLKRGFGYTF. CDR3 sequence (DNA): TGTGCCAGCAGTCTAAAACGGGGGTTCGGCTACACCTTC.

The rearrangement links TRBV6-1 to TRBJ2-5; D is possibly TRBD2 (6 bases). The germline gives CDR1 MNHNS, CDR2 SASEGT. The CDR3 consists of 14 residues. V was cut by 6 bases and J by 5 bases, with 16 bases left in between. CDR3 nucleotide sequence: TGTGCCAGCAGGGACTTCACTAGCTCGGAGACCCAGTACTTC. It is translated as CASRDFTSSETQYF.

The chain links TRBV5-1 to TRBJ2-1; 9 bases fit TRBD2. With 2 bases clipped from V and 7 bases from J, the junction kept 10 bases outside the gene matches. The CDR3 totals 16 residues. CDR1 is SGHRS and CDR2 is YFSETQ in the germline V gene. In nucleotides, the CDR3 is TGCGCCAGCAGCTTTGGCAGTCTAGCGGGGTTTAATGAGCAGTTCTTC. Translating gives CASSFGSLAGFNEQFF.

V and J are TRBV7-6 and TRBJ2-7, with a weak D call TRBD1 (5 bases). The V end lost 3 bases, the J end lost 1 base, and 10 bases lay between the germline ends. CDR3 length equals 14 residues. CDR1 SGHVS and CDR2 FNYEAQ come from the germline V gene. The CDR3 DNA sequence: TGTGCCAGCAGCTTTGCCGGACAATCCTACGAGCAGTACTTC. Its translation: CASSFAGQSYEQYF.

This clone has just a few counts. The V gene is TRBV18, the J gene TRBJ1-3; TRBD1 aligns across 7 bases. Germline trimming cut 3 bases from V and 0 bases from J; bases unmatched to any gene: 5. CDR1 and CDR2 from the germline V gene are KGHSH and LQKENI. The CDR3 extends over 16 amino acids. CDR3 bases: TGTGCCAGCTCACCGACAGGGTCTCCCTCTGGAAACACCATATATTTT. Its protein is CASSPTGSPSGNTIYF.

The chain employs TRBV19 and TRBJ2-3, with D hard to call. This CDR3 has 15 amino acids. V was trimmed by 11 bases and J by 0 bases, leaving 18 bases between them. Per the germline V gene, CDR1 is LNHDA and CDR2 is SQIVND (reference sequence). CDR3 sequence reads: CAATPRRRSTDTQYF. The CDR3 DNA reads TGTGCCGCCACCCCCAGGCGACGGAGCACAGATACGCAGTATTTT.

The chain has TRBV6-5 and TRBJ1-1; 7 positions agree with TRBD1. CDR1 is MNHEY and CDR2 is SVGAGI in the germline V gene. The junction had 9 bases not matched to a gene; V was cut back by 6 bases and J by 5 bases. The CDR3 totals 14 residues. The CDR3 sequence: CASRNRGRGTEAFF. Written as DNA, the CDR3 is TGTGCCAGCAGGAACAGGGGCCGGGGAACTGAAGCTTTCTTT.

The chain is built from TRBV4-1 and TRBJ1-1, with a weak D call TRBD1 (5 bases). Germline CDR1 MGHRA, CDR2 YSYEKL. This CDR3 is 14 amino acids long. Trimming took 5 bases from V and 0 from J, leaving 10 bases between them. The CDR3 region is CASSYRLMNTEAFF. The CDR3 DNA follows: TGCGCCAGCAGCTACAGGCTCATGAACACTGAAGCTTTCTTT.

The chain carries TRBV5-1 and TRBJ2-3; D is perhaps TRBD2 (6 bases). V lost 1 base to trimming and J lost 3 bases, with 12 bases between them. In germline, CDR1 is SGHRS, CDR2 YFSETQ. The CDR3 contains 15 residues. The CDR3 DNA reads as TGCGCCAGCAGCTTGCTTAATCGGGGGACAGATACGCAGTATTTT. Translation gives CASSLLNRGTDTQYF. The variable domain in full, with the rest retrieved from reference TRBV5-1 and TRBJ2-3, is KAGVTQTPRYLIKTRGQQVTLSCSPISGHRSVSWYQQTPGQGLQFLFEYFSETQRNKGNFPGRFSGRQFSNSRSEMNVSTLELGDSALYLCASSLLNRGTDTQYFGPGTRLTVL.

The V call is TRBV29-1, the J call TRBJ2-5; 11 bases agree with TRBD1. V gave up 1 base and J gave up 5 bases; unmatched junction bases: 6. This CDR3 contains 15 residues. The germline V gene has CDR1 SQVTM and CDR2 ANQGSEA. CDR3 sequence: CSVEADRGRGETQYF. The CDR3 DNA is TGCAGCGTTGAAGCGGACAGGGGGCGGGGGGAGACCCAGTACTTC.

V usage is TRBV7-2 and J usage is TRBJ2-1; TRBD2 aligns across 13 bases. CDR1 and CDR2 (germline): SGHTA, FQGNSA. The CDR3 has 15 amino acids. Trimming cost V 1 base and J 6 bases; bases outside gene matches: 0. Here the CDR3 reads CASSLGLAGGNEQFF. The CDR3 DNA sequence: TGTGCCAGCAGCTTAGGACTAGCGGGAGGCAATGAGCAGTTCTTC.

The gene calls are TRBV6-1 and TRBJ2-7, with TRBD1 matching 8 bases. Germline CDR1 is MNHNS and CDR2 is SASEGT. V lost 8 bases, J lost 3 bases, and 12 bases stayed unmatched. The CDR3 contains 15 residues. In nucleotides, the CDR3 is TGTGCCAGCGGCCTTGGGCAGGGGGCTTTCTACGAGCAGTACTTC. This codes for CASGLGQGAFYEQYF.

The chain has TRBV6-6 and TRBJ1-4; TRBD1 aligns across 9 bases. CDR3 length: 15 amino acids. V dropped 5 bases and J dropped 3; count of bases not matched to a gene: 4. CDR1 and CDR2 (germline): MNHNY, SVGAGI (reference sequence). DNA for the CDR3: TGTGCCAGCAGTCGCGGACAGGGGCCTAATGAAAAACTGTTTTTT. This sequence encodes CASSRGQGPNEKLFF.

This CDR3 reads CASSWTGAVGEQYF. The CDR3 DNA is TGTGCCAGCAGTTGGACAGGGGCGGTGGGGGAGCAGTACTTC. V and J are TRBV27 and TRBJ2-7; the match to TRBD1 covers 9 bases. Germline V gene data show CDR1 as MNHEY and CDR2 as SMNVEV (reference sequence). This CDR3 is 14 amino acids long. V was pared by 4 bases and J by 7 bases, with 8 bases of the junction left unmatched.

The chain is built from TRBV4-2 and TRBJ1-2, with 7 bases that match TRBD1. CDR1 LGHNA and CDR2 YNFKEQ come from the germline V gene. The length of the CDR3 is 15 residues. The V and J ends lost 6 bases and 5 bases, in that order; junction bases with no gene match: 12. The chain's CDR3 is CASRPRQGVEYGYTF. The CDR3 bases are TGTGCCAGCAGGCCCAGACAGGGAGTGGAGTATGGCTACACCTTC.

This clone has more than one count but fewer than ten. Written as DNA, the CDR3 is TGTGCCAGCAGCTTAACAGGGGGAAGGCAAGAGACCCAGTACTTC. Protein product: CASSLTGGRQETQYF. V and J are TRBV5-8 and TRBJ2-5, with 8 bases identical to TRBD1. Germline trimming cut 2 bases from V and 2 bases from J; bases unmatched to any gene: 5. The CDR3 covers 15 residues. The V gene's germline CDR1 is SGHTS and CDR2 YDEGEE.

This clone was seen more than once but under ten times. The chain links TRBV2 to TRBJ1-2; 7 positions agree with TRBD1. V gave up 2 bases and J gave up 7 bases; unmatched junction bases: 4. CDR3 length: 13 amino acids. CDR1 SNHLY and CDR2 FYNNEI come from the germline V gene. The CDR3 here is CASSEPGGIGYTF. CDR3 coding DNA: TGTGCCAGCAGTGAACCAGGGGGGATTGGCTACACCTTC.

About this clone itself: At the DNA level, this CDR3 is encoded by other sequences in the same sample as well. The rearrangement links TRBV4-1 to TRBJ1-2; 8 nucleotides line up with TRBD1. CDR1 is MGHRA, CDR2 YSYEKL, per germline. V trimming: 4 bases; J trimming: 3 bases; junction bases outside the gene matches: 7. The CDR3 spans 15 residues. The CDR3 DNA follows: TGCGCCAGCAGCCGCTCGCAGGGGGCCGACTATGGCTACACCTTC. Protein: CASSRSQGADYGYTF.

For this clone: The DNA is omitted, as the CDR3 cannot be located on it reliably, and the CDR3 follows TCRdb's listing. The genes are TRBV5-6 and TRBJ1-2. Including both end residues, the CDR3 is 12 amino acids long. The germline gives CDR1 SGHDT, CDR2 YYEEEE. The CDR3 spells CASSFGPGGYTF.

Note on this clone: In the same sample, other DNA sequences code for this CDR3. This sequence joins TRBV6-5 and TRBJ2-7, with a tentative D call TRBD1 (5 bases). From germline, CDR1 is MNHEY and CDR2 SVGAGI. This CDR3 is built from 13 residues. V was shortened by 4 bases and J by 2 bases, with 9 bases between the two germline ends. The CDR3 is CASSLVQAYEQYF. The CDR3 DNA is TGTGCCAGCAGTTTAGTACAGGCCTACGAGCAGTACTTC.

The chain employs TRBV4-3 and TRBJ2-2, with 7 bases aligning to TRBD1. In germline, CDR1 is LGHNA, CDR2 YSLEER. V gave up 1 base and J gave up 5 bases; unmatched junction bases: 4. The CDR3 loop spans 15 amino acids. Here the CDR3 DNA reads TGCGCCAGCAGCCAAGTCGCACAGGGGACCGGGGAGCTGTTTTTT. Its protein is CASSQVAQGTGELFF.

V and J are TRBV19 and TRBJ1-2, with a possible D match to TRBD1 (6 bases). This CDR3 comprises 11 residues. Germline values: CDR1 LNHDA, CDR2 SQIVND (reference sequence). Trimming took 8 bases from V and 6 from J, leaving 10 bases between them. CDR3 amino acids: CASSGQNGYTF. The CDR3 coding sequence is TGTGCCAGTTCTGGACAGAATGGCTACACCTTC.

The chain has TRBV27 and TRBJ2-4; 10 positions agree with TRBD2. CDR3 length: 17 residues. Germline V gene sequence: CDR1 MNHEY, CDR2 SMNVEV (reference sequence). V was pared by 5 bases and J by 3 bases, with 10 bases of the junction left unmatched. CDR3: CASSPRPSGSFKNIQYF. The CDR3 nucleotides are TGTGCCAGCAGTCCACGGCCTAGCGGGAGTTTCAAAAACATTCAGTACTTC.

This chain joins TRBV4-3 and TRBJ1-2, with D perhaps TRBD1 (6 bases). This CDR3 has 14 residues. In germline, CDR1 is LGHNA, CDR2 YSLEER. Between the trimmed V and J ends, which lost 4 bases and 2 bases, there was a span of 11 bases. The CDR3 DNA reads TGCGCCAGCAGCCCAGGGGATTTGAACTATGGCTACACCTTC. This sequence encodes CASSPGDLNYGYTF.